These 3 T cell receptor beta chains originate from one sample sequenced in a study of blood T cell repertoires in COVID-19. The data were produced by immunoSEQ multiplex PCR, yet TCRdb's version contains in-frame clones alone and is incomplete. The sample lists about 160,000 clones; under 90% were seen once. The source material was PBMCs or T cells enriched from blood (not recorded which). The receptors originated from an older woman who had recovered from COVID-19.

This clone was seen only once. The chain uses TRBV12-3 or TRBV12-4 and TRBJ1-1, with TRBD1 matching 9 bases. J was trimmed by 4 bases and V by 6 bases; bases with no gene match: 3. The CDR3 loop spans 13 amino acids. The CDR3 loop is CASRGQGTTEAFF. The CDR3 nucleotides are TGTGCCAGCAGGGGACAGGGTACCACTGAAGCTTTCTTT.

The chain links TRBV4-1 to TRBJ2-1; D call uncertain. Germline V gene sequence: CDR1 MGHRA, CDR2 YSYEKL. V lost 0 bases and J 7 bases, leaving 13 bases between the germline ends. The CDR3 consists of 15 residues. CDR3 region: CASSQEARSSNEQFF. In DNA form, the CDR3 reads TGCGCCAGCAGCCAAGAAGCGCGGAGTAGTAATGAGCAGTTCTTC.

This rearrangement joins TRBV11-2 to TRBJ2-7; D may be TRBD1 (6 bases). There are 15 residues in the CDR3. CDR1 SGHAT and CDR2 FQNNGV come from the germline V gene. Trimming pared 1 base from V and 4 bases from J, leaving 14 bases between. As DNA, the CDR3 is TGTGCCAGCAGCTTAGTGAAGGGGGTTAGTTACGAGCAGTACTTC. It encodes CASSLVKGVSYEQYF.